The next 21 T cell receptor beta chains were all read from a single sample in a study of cytomegalovirus exposure and HLA in healthy donors. With 60 Vbeta and 13 Jbeta primers, the PCR was carried out. Here immunoSEQ multiplex PCR was the method, and the copy in TCRdb shows in-frame clones only, minus some. Found here are 90,000 to 150,000 clones, over 60% of them singletons; the top ten hold roughly 4%. The material sequenced was PBMCs. All receptors come from a human donor in good health.

The chain uses TRBV27 and TRBJ1-1; 8 positions agree with TRBD1. The CDR3 spans 15 residues. J gave up 1 base and V 5 bases, and 6 bases lay outside the gene matches. The germline CDR1 and CDR2 sequences are MNHEY and SMNVEV (reference sequence). CDR3 in amino acids: CASSLRQGRNTEAFF. The CDR3 nucleotides read TGTGCCAGCAGTCTGCGACAGGGGCGGAACACTGAAGCTTTCTTT.

The chain has TRBV6-1 and TRBJ2-7; D might be TRBD1 (6 bases). Trimming pared 6 bases from V and 2 bases from J, leaving 17 bases between. CDR1 and CDR2 from the germline V gene are MNHNS and SASEGT. The CDR3 extends over 15 amino acids. CDR3 sequence: CASRSRDTKAYEQYF. DNA of the CDR3: TGTGCCAGCAGGAGTCGGGACACCAAAGCCTACGAGCAGTACTTC.

The chain combines TRBV29-1 with TRBJ2-5; TRBD1 matches 7 bases. The CDR3 totals 14 residues. Germline V gene data show CDR1 as SQVTM and CDR2 as ANQGSEA. The CDR3: CSLKSGQSQETQYF. CDR3 DNA: TGCAGTCTCAAATCGGGACAGAGCCAAGAGACCCAGTACTTC.

The rearrangement uses TRBV6-5 and TRBJ2-7; the match to TRBD2 covers 13 bases. V was clipped by 5 bases and J by 2 bases; unmatched bases: 3. CDR3 length: 15 residues. The germline CDR1 and CDR2 sequences are MNHEY and SVGAGI. CDR3 sequence: CASSPGTSGTYEQYF. CDR3 coding DNA: TGTGCCAGCAGTCCCGGGACTAGCGGGACCTACGAGCAGTACTTC.

The CDR3 here is CASSLFTRGNDEQYF. CDR3 nucleotide sequence: TGTGCCAGCAGCCTGTTTACACGGGGGAACGACGAGCAGTACTTC. This sequence joins TRBV7-2 and TRBJ2-7, with D maybe TRBD2 (6 bases). The CDR3 sequence is 15 residues long. V was clipped by 5 bases and J by 5 bases, with 19 bases between them. CDR1 is SGHTA and CDR2 is FQGNSA in the germline V gene.

The chain couples TRBV2 to TRBJ1-1; the match to TRBD1 covers 7 bases. This CDR3 spans 15 amino acids. V gave up 4 bases and J gave up 1 base; unmatched junction bases: 6. Germline V gene sequence: CDR1 SNHLY, CDR2 FYNNEI. CDR3 residues: CASSGTGAPNTEAFF. CDR3 bases: TGTGCCAGCAGTGGTACAGGGGCCCCGAACACTGAAGCTTTCTTT.

CDR3 region: CASSPRAIETQYF. CDR3 sequence (DNA): TGTGCCAGCTCACCACGGGCAATAGAGACCCAGTACTTC. J is TRBJ2-5 and V is TRBV18; D is undetermined. CDR3 length: 13 residues. Germline CDR1 is KGHSH and CDR2 is LQKENI. Between the trimmed V and J ends, which lost 1 base and 4 bases, there was a span of 7 bases.

The J gene is TRBJ2-1, the V gene TRBV4-1; the match to TRBD2 covers 7 bases. The CDR3 loop spans 15 amino acids. From germline, CDR1 is MGHRA and CDR2 YSYEKL. V shed 0 bases and J 5 bases; nucleotides not matched to a gene: 4. The CDR3 DNA reads TGCGCCAGCAGCCAAGATGTAGCGGGTGACAATGAGCAGTTCTTC. Amino acids: CASSQDVAGDNEQFF.

The chain is built from TRBV5-5 and TRBJ2-5; 12 bases line up with TRBD2. Looked up from germline, CDR1 is SGHKS and CDR2 is YYEKEE (reference sequence). CDR3 length: 16 amino acids. The junction had 5 bases not matched to a gene; V was cut back by 0 bases and J by 5 bases. The CDR3 reads CASSLGLAGVLETQYF. Written as DNA, the CDR3 is TGTGCCAGCAGCTTGGGACTAGCGGGAGTATTGGAGACCCAGTACTTC.

This clone was detected only a few times. The chain combines TRBV18 with TRBJ1-6, with TRBD1 as a possible D gene (5 bases). This CDR3 region has 14 residues. Germline V gene lookup returns CDR1 KGHSH and CDR2 LQKENI. V lost 3 bases and J lost 7, with 10 bases in between. The DNA for the CDR3 is TGTGCCAGCTCACCTCAGGGAACAAATTCACCCCTCCACTTT. Translated: CASSPQGTNSPLHF.

J is TRBJ2-5 and V is TRBV27; 8 nucleotides match TRBD2. The V gene end was trimmed by 2 bases and the J gene end by 10 bases; junction bases not matched to a gene: 9. CDR3 length equals 14 residues. Germline-derived CDR1 and CDR2 are MNHEY and SMNVEV (reference sequence). CDR3 sequence reads: CASSLAAGVPDQYF. CDR3 DNA sequence: TGTGCCAGCAGTTTAGCAGCGGGAGTCCCAGACCAGTACTTC.

V and J are TRBV7-9 and TRBJ2-5; D is possibly TRBD2 (5 bases). The V end was cut by 4 bases, the J end by 2 bases, with 11 bases between. Per the germline V gene, CDR1 is SEHNR and CDR2 is FQNEAQ (reference sequence). CDR3 length: 14 residues. In nucleotides, the CDR3 is TGTGCCAGCAGCTCCTGGGCGGGTCAAGAGACCCAGTACTTC. Amino acids: CASSSWAGQETQYF.

The chain uses TRBV30 and TRBJ1-2; TRBD1 matches at 7 bases. CDR3 length: 16 amino acids. CDR1 GTSNPN and CDR2 SVGIG come from the germline V gene (reference sequence). Trimming cost V 2 bases and J 5 bases; bases outside gene matches: 14. In DNA form, the CDR3 reads TGTGCCTGGAGTCGCATACCCAGACAGGGTTCATATGGCTACACCTTC. Its protein is CAWSRIPRQGSYGYTF.

This chain connects TRBV10-3 to TRBJ2-7; D possibly corresponds to TRBD2 (5 bases). V lost 0 bases and J lost 7, with 7 bases in between. Per the germline V gene, CDR1 is ENHRY and CDR2 is SYGVKD. The CDR3 length is 12 residues. CDR3 bases: TGTGCCATCAGTGAGTCGAAGCGGGAGCAGTACTTC. It is translated as CAISESKREQYF.

This clone was counted between two and nine times. The rearrangement uses TRBV6-1 and TRBJ1-5; 9 positions match TRBD1. Unmatched junction bases numbered 8, after V lost 8 bases and J lost 3 bases. There are 15 residues in the CDR3. CDR1 is MNHNS and CDR2 is SASEGT in the germline V gene. CDR3 sequence (DNA): TGTGCCAGCCGTCCCGGGACAGGGAACAATCAGCCCCAGCATTTT. Translation: CASRPGTGNNQPQHF.

This chain uses TRBV28 with TRBJ2-1; D remains ambiguous. Per germline, CDR1 MDHEN and CDR2 SYDVKM. Trimming pared 5 bases from V and 6 bases from J, leaving 14 bases between. This CDR3 comprises 14 residues. The CDR3 is CASSTPLSSNEQFF. Written as DNA, the CDR3 is TGTGCCAGCAGTACCCCCCTGAGCTCCAATGAGCAGTTCTTC. The variable domain in full, completed from reference TRBV28 and TRBJ2-1, reads DVKVTQSSRYLVKRTGEKVFLECVQDMDHENMFWYRQDPGLGLRLIYFSYDVKMKEKGDIPEGYSVSREKKERFSLILESASTNQTSMYLCASSTPLSSNEQFFGPGTRLTVL.

The V and J genes are TRBV9 and TRBJ2-7; possible D gene TRBD1, 6 bases. Germline V CDR1 and CDR2: SGDLS, YYNGEE. The CDR3 is made up of 15 amino acids. V was pared by 3 bases and J by 1 base, with 14 bases between. As DNA, the CDR3 is TGTGCCAGCAGCGCCAGACAGGACCCTTCCTACGAGCAGTACTTC. This sequence encodes CASSARQDPSYEQYF.

The chain couples TRBV7-2 to TRBJ2-1, with 14 bases that match TRBD2. Trimming took 6 bases from V and 9 from J; bases not matched to a gene: 7. CDR1 is SGHTA, CDR2 FQGNSA, per germline. CDR3 length equals 15 residues. The DNA for the CDR3 is TGTGCCAGCAGTTTGACTAGCGGGAGGGCCCCTGAGCAGTTCTTC. Translating gives CASSLTSGRAPEQFF.

Details on this clone: Other nucleotide sequences from this sample produce the same CDR3. The genes are TRBV14 and TRBJ1-1; D uncertain. V shed 1 base and J shed 4 bases, with 16 bases lying between them. The CDR3 has 16 residues. Germline V gene data show CDR1 as SGHDN and CDR2 as FVKESK. The CDR3 DNA sequence: TGTGCCAGCAGCCAAGGTTTAGGAGGGTCGGGCACTGAAGCTTTCTTT. This gives the protein CASSQGLGGSGTEAFF.

This clone was seen a few times. V gene TRBV5-1 combines with J gene TRBJ2-5; D is unclear. This CDR3 region has 14 residues. Germline V lookup: CDR1 SGHRS, CDR2 YFSETQ. The V and J ends lost 4 bases and 4 bases respectively, with 14 bases between them. CDR3 residues: CASSPLRFAETQYF. The CDR3 DNA reads TGCGCCAGCAGCCCTCTGAGATTCGCAGAGACCCAGTACTTC.

This sequence joins TRBV5-1 and TRBJ1-1; 8 bases line up with TRBD1. CDR1 is SGHRS and CDR2 is YFSETQ in the germline V gene. J was trimmed by 5 bases and V by 3 bases; bases with no gene match: 12. The CDR3 contains 16 residues. The CDR3 reads CASSWGRITGGTEAFF. The DNA for the CDR3 is TGCGCCAGCAGCTGGGGACGGATCACAGGGGGTACTGAAGCTTTCTTT. Looking up the rest from reference TRBV5-1 and TRBJ1-1 gives the full variable domain: KAGVTQTPRYLIKTRGQQVTLSCSPISGHRSVSWYQQTPGQGLQFLFEYFSETQRNKGNFPGRFSGRQFSNSRSEMNVSTLELGDSALYLCASSWGRITGGTEAFFGQGTRLTVV.